These 7 T cell receptor beta chains originate from one sample sequenced in a study of early T cells in non-severe SARS-CoV-2 infection. Via MiXCR, TCRdb re-called the 5' RACE reads, giving one row per CDR3 protein. The profile shows around 21,000 distinct CDR3 sequences, roughly 5.6% of them singletons. The sequencing here drew on whole blood, taken at baseline. The receptors shown here come from an adult who was a healthcare worker with PCR-confirmed SARS-CoV-2 infection or an uninfected control (not recorded which).

This chain links TRBV5-1 with TRBJ2-3; 7 bases line up with TRBD2. V shed 4 bases and J 0 bases; nucleotides not matched to a gene: 8. The CDR3 is 16 residues long. Germline loops: CDR1 SGHRS, CDR2 YFSETQ. For the CDR3, the DNA is TGCGCCAGCAGCCTTTCTAGCGGAGGTAGCACAGATACGCAGTATTTT. Protein sequence: CASSLSSGGSTDTQYF.

This clonotype was observed at least ten times. The chain joins TRBV6-5 to TRBJ1-4; 8 nucleotides agree with TRBD1. Germline CDR1 is MNHEY and CDR2 is SVGAGI. J was trimmed by 7 bases and V by 10 bases; bases with no gene match: 14. The CDR3 has 15 amino acids. For the CDR3, the DNA is TGTGCCACCCGAACAGGGGGTGGGATTGGTGAAAAACTGTTTTTT. The encoded protein is CATRTGGGIGEKLFF.

By share, this clonotype ranks as medium-sized. The gene calls are TRBV29-1 and TRBJ2-2; D tentatively reads TRBD1 or TRBD2 (7 bases each). The length of the CDR3 is 14 residues. V lost 1 base and J lost 5, with 11 bases in between. The germline CDR1 and CDR2 sequences are SQVTM and ANQGSEA. The CDR3 loop is CSVEGQGGTGELFF. DNA of the CDR3: TGCAGCGTTGAAGGACAGGGAGGGACCGGGGAGCTGTTTTTT.

This clonotype was observed at least ten times. This chain connects TRBV24-1 to TRBJ1-2; D call uncertain. The CDR3 spans 14 residues. With 1 base removed from V and 2 bases from J, the gap between germline ends came to 7 bases. Germline CDR1 is KGHDR and CDR2 is SFDVKD. CDR3 coding DNA: TGTGCCACCAGTGATTTCAGGATAAACTATGGCTACACCTTC. Translating gives CATSDFRINYGYTF.

This clonotype was seen only a few times. The rearrangement links TRBV20-1 to TRBJ2-6; D remains unclear. The germline gives CDR1 DFQATT, CDR2 SNEGSKA (reference sequence). CDR3 length equals 14 residues. The V end was cut by 5 bases, the J end by 4 bases, with 12 bases between. The chain's CDR3 is CSAPPIGGANVLTF. The CDR3 DNA follows: TGCAGTGCTCCCCCAATCGGAGGGGCCAACGTCCTGACTTTC.

The sample holds many counts of this clonotype. The rearrangement joins TRBV12-3 or TRBV12-4 to TRBJ2-1; 8 bases line up with TRBD1. The CDR3 has 15 amino acids. V trimming: 5 bases; J trimming: 7 bases; junction bases outside the gene matches: 10. The CDR3 spells CASSLGQGVANEQFF. The CDR3 bases are TGTGCCAGCAGTCTAGGACAGGGAGTTGCGAATGAGCAGTTCTTC.

This clonotype has at least ten counts. The chain has TRBV7-6 and TRBJ2-1; no clear D. The CDR3 is 14 residues long. V was cut by 5 bases and J by 7 bases, with 15 bases left in between. Germline V gene sequence: CDR1 SGHVS, CDR2 FNYEAQ. CDR3 residues: CASSRRAGLNEQFF. The CDR3 DNA reads as TGTGCCAGCAGCCGACGGGCTGGCTTGAATGAGCAGTTCTTC.